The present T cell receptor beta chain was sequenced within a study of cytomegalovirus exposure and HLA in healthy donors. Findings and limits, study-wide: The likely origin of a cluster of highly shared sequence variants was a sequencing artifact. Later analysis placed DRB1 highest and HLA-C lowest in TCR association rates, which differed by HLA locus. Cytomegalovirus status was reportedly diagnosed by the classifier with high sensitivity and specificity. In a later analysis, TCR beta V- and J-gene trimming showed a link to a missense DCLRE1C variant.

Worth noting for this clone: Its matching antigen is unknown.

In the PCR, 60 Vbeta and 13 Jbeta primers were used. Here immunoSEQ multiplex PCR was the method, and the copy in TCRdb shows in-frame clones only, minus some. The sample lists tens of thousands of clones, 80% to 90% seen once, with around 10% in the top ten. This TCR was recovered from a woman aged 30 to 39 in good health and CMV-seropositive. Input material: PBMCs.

Here the CDR3 reads CASSRTAEETQYF. CDR3 DNA: TGTGCCAGCAGTAGGACAGCGGAAGAGACCCAGTACTTC. The J gene is TRBJ2-5, the V gene TRBV6-4, with D perhaps TRBD1 (6 bases). CDR3 length equals 13 residues. CDR1 and CDR2 from the germline V gene are MRHNA and SNTAGT. Trimming removed 5 bases from V and 3 bases from J, with 10 bases in between.